This is a list of T cell receptor beta chains from one sample in a study of blood T cell repertoires in COVID-19. Clones were sequenced by immunoSEQ multiplex PCR, and TCRdb holds only the in-frame ones, with some missing. The table lists approximately 250,000 clones, about nine tenths of them singletons. The sample was peripheral blood. These receptors all come from a woman aged 60 to 75 who had recovered from COVID-19. CDR3s include the opening cysteine and the closing phenylalanine or tryptophan. The D gene is left open where the match is weak. Clone size is stated in some rows and not others, as once, few, many or a class when expanded.

clone size	D gene	CDR3 length	V gene	J gene	CDR3 protein
-	-	14	TRBV11-3	TRBJ2-1	CASSLDHAADEQFF
-	TRBD1	15	TRBV7-2	TRBJ2-1	CASSFGQGSYNEQFF
once	TRBD2	15	TRBV5-5	TRBJ2-1	CASSLTSGRYNEQFF
-	TRBD1	14	TRBV5-1	TRBJ2-7	CASTRDRGSYEQYF
-	TRBD1	14	TRBV19	TRBJ1-5	CASSPQGRVQPQHF
few	TRBD1	17	TRBV6-2/TRBV6-3	TRBJ1-4	CASSTRTGGIGSEKLFF
-	-	13	TRBV5-4	TRBJ1-2	CASSLGQGSGYTF
-	-	11	TRBV6-5	TRBJ1-2	CASRQAGGYTF
-	-	19	TRBV28	TRBJ1-6	CASSLSPWGRTDYNSPLHF
once	-	16	TRBV7-3	TRBJ2-2	CASSLRGSRDTGELFF
-	TRBD1	14	TRBV5-1	TRBJ1-6	CASRTGGYNSPLHF
-	TRBD1	14	TRBV28	TRBJ2-7	CASSLGQGSYEQYF
-	TRBD1	14	TRBV6-6	TRBJ1-3	CASSYGTAGNTIYF
-	-	16	TRBV6-1	TRBJ2-1	CASSEFSYASYNEQFF
-	TRBD1	17	TRBV27	TRBJ1-2	CASSYREGALGVYGYTF